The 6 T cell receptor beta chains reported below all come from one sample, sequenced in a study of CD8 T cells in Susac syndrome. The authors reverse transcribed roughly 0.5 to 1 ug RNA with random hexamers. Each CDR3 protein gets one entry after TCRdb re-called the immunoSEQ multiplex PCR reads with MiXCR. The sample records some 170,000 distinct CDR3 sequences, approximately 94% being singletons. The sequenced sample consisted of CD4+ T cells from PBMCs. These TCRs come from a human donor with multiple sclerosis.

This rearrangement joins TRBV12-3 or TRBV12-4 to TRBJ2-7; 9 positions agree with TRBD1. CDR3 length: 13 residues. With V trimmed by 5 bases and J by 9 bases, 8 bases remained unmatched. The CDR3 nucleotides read TGTGCCAGCAGTACTACAGGGGGCGGCGGGCAGTACTTC. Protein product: CASSTTGGGGQYF.

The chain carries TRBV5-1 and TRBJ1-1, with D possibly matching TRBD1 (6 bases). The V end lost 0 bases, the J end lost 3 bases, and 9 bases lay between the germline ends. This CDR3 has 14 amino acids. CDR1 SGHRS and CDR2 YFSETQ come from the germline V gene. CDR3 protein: CASSLGAGDTEAFF. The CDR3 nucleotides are TGCGCCAGCAGCTTGGGGGCAGGGGACACTGAAGCTTTCTTT. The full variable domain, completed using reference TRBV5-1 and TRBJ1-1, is KAGVTQTPRYLIKTRGQQVTLSCSPISGHRSVSWYQQTPGQGLQFLFEYFSETQRNKGNFPGRFSGRQFSNSRSEMNVSTLELGDSALYLCASSLGAGDTEAFFGQGTRLTVV.

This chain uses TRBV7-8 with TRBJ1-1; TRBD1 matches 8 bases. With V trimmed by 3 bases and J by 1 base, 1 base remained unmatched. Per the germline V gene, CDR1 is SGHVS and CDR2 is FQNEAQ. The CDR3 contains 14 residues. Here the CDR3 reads CASSLDRANTEAFF. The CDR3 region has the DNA TGTGCCAGCAGCTTGGACAGGGCGAACACTGAAGCTTTCTTT.

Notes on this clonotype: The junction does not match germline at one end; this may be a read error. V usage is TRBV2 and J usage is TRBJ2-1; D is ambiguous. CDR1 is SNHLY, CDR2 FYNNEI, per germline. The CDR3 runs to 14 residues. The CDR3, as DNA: TGTGCGAGCACGGCGTATAACTCCTACAATGAGCAGTTCTTC. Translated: CASTAYNSYNEQFF.

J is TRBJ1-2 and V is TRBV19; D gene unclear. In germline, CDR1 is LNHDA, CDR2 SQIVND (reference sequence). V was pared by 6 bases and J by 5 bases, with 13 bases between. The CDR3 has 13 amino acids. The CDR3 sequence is CASRWQAEYGYTF. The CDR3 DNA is TGTGCCAGTAGGTGGCAAGCTGAGTATGGCTACACCTTC.

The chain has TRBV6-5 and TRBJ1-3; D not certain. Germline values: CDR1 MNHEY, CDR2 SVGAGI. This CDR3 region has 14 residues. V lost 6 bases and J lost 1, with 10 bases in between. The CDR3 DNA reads TGTGCCAGCAGCGAACATGAATCTGGAAACACCATATATTTT. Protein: CASSEHESGNTIYF.